This entry lists 7 T cell receptor beta chains sequenced from one sample in a study of shared clonotypes between healthy human individuals. Some clones are missing from TCRdb's copy, which holds only in-frame ones; the method was immunoSEQ multiplex PCR. There are 650,000 to 750,000 clones in the sample; more than 70% occur only once, and around 1.8% lies in the top ten. Sequencing used memory CD4+ T cells sorted from blood. Subset of the sample: CD45RA-negative fraction. The receptors were gathered from a woman in her 30s in good health.

The chain is built from TRBV28 and TRBJ1-4, with D maybe TRBD1 (6 bases). This CDR3 is built from 16 residues. Germline-derived CDR1 and CDR2 are MDHEN and SYDVKM. Trimming took 6 bases from V and 0 from J, leaving 14 bases between them. The DNA of the CDR3 is TGTGCCAGCAGCCTATCGAGGACAGCAACTAATGAAAAACTGTTTTTT. Translation gives CASSLSRTATNEKLFF.

The genes are TRBV6-6 and TRBJ1-2, with D perhaps matching TRBD1 (5 bases). Germline V CDR1 and CDR2: MNHNY, SVGAGI (reference sequence). V was pared by 2 bases and J by 6 bases, with 7 bases between. This CDR3 is built from 12 residues. The CDR3 is CASSYKGNGYTF. The CDR3 nucleotides are TGTGCCAGCAGTTACAAGGGGAATGGCTACACCTTC.

This chain uses TRBV7-9 with TRBJ1-1; TRBD1 aligns across 8 bases. The V and J ends lost 6 bases and 5 bases, in that order; junction bases with no gene match: 8. Germline V gene data show CDR1 as SEHNR and CDR2 as FQNEAQ (reference sequence). The CDR3 runs to 14 residues. CDR3 sequence (DNA): TGTGCCAGCAGTCCCACAGGGGGGAGGACTGAAGCTTTCTTT. It translates to CASSPTGGRTEAFF.

This clone was counted a single time. This rearrangement joins TRBV18 to TRBJ2-1; 8 positions match TRBD2. Germline-derived CDR1 and CDR2 are KGHSH and LQKENI. V was pared by 0 bases and J by 7 bases, with 5 bases of the junction left unmatched. The CDR3 length is 15 residues. The CDR3 reads CASSPPGTRSNEQFF. The CDR3 coding sequence is TGTGCCAGCTCACCACCGGGGACTAGATCGAATGAGCAGTTCTTC.

As to this clone: The sample holds other DNA sequences that translate to the same CDR3. The CDR3 reads CASSPLYEQYF. DNA of the CDR3: TGTGCCAGCAGCCCCCTCTACGAGCAGTACTTC. This chain joins TRBV7-9 and TRBJ2-7, with no clear D. Germline V CDR1 and CDR2: SEHNR, FQNEAQ (reference sequence). Between the trimmed V and J ends, which lost 5 bases and 3 bases, there was a span of 5 bases. The CDR3 contains 11 residues.

The V gene is TRBV6-1, the J gene TRBJ2-3; 10 bases are a match to TRBD2. Trimming removed 7 bases from V and 2 bases from J; junction bases left unmatched: 6. CDR3 length: 15 residues. Germline lookup yields CDR1 MNHNS and CDR2 SASEGT. The CDR3: CASKWLAGVTDTQYF. CDR3 nucleotides: TGTGCCAGCAAATGGCTAGCGGGAGTCACAGATACGCAGTATTTT.

This clone was seen a few times. Other nucleotide sequences in the sample specify the same CDR3. The rearrangement uses TRBV7-9 and TRBJ2-1; D ambiguous. This CDR3 region has 11 residues. Germline V CDR1 and CDR2: SEHNR, FQNEAQ (reference sequence). With 6 bases removed from V and 4 bases from J, the gap between germline ends came to 4 bases. The CDR3 region has the DNA TGTGCCAGCAGTCCATACAATGAGCAGTTCTTC. This translates into CASSPYNEQFF.